This TCR beta chain originates from a study of cytomegalovirus exposure and HLA in healthy donors. Primers: 60 Vbeta forward and 13 Jbeta reverse. Authors' data handling: In a later analysis, of 80 million or so unique beta chains, about 11 million appeared in at least two donors. TCRdb's copy holds only in-frame clones and misses some; the assay was immunoSEQ multiplex PCR. V and J calls and clone size come straight from that table; D and trimming were deduced from the DNA. The table includes about 130,000 clones, just under 75% detected once. Study-wide findings and caveats: Associated with cytomegalovirus, according to the listing, were around 160 TCR beta chains. Reports state that TCR beta sequences accurately predicted most subjects' HLA-A and HLA-B alleles.

As for this clone: Antigen unknown.

This CDR3 is 14 amino acids long. Looked up from germline, CDR1 is SNHLY and CDR2 is FYNNEI. V was pared by 4 bases and J by 0 bases, with 9 bases between. Sample: PBMCs. The rearrangement joins TRBV2 to TRBJ2-5; D call uncertain. The receptor was derived from a man aged 35 to 55 in good health and CMV-seropositive. The CDR3 DNA sequence: TGTGCCAGCAGTGCTGAGGCCAACCAAGAGACCCAGTACTTC. Translation: CASSAEANQETQYF.